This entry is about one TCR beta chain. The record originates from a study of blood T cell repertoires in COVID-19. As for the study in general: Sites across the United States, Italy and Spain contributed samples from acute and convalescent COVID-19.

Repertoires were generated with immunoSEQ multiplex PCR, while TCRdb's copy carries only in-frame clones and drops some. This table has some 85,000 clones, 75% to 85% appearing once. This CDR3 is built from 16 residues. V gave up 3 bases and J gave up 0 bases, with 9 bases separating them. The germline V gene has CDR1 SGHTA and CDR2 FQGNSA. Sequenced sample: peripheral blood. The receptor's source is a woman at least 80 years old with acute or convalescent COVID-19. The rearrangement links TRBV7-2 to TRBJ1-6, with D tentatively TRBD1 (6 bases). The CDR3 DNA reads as TGTGCCAGCAGCTTCACAGGGAGCTCCTATAATTCACCCCTCCACTTT. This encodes CASSFTGSSYNSPLHF.